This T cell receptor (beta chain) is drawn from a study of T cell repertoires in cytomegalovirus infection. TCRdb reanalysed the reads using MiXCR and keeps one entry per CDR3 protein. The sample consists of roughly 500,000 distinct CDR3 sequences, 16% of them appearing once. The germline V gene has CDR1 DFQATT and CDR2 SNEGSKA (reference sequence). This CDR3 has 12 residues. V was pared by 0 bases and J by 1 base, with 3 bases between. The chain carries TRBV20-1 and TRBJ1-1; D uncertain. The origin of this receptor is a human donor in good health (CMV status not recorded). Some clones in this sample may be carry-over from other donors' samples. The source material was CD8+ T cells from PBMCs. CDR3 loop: CSAREPNTEAFF. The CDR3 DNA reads TGCAGTGCTAGAGAACCGAACACTGAAGCTTTCTTT.